This TCR beta chain was identified in a study of T cell changes during pregnancy in multiple sclerosis. Here immunoSEQ multiplex PCR was the method, and the copy in TCRdb shows in-frame clones only, minus some. The sample carries about 40,000 clones, about 90% recorded once. This clonotype was obtained from a female donor with multiple sclerosis, enrolled in a pregnancy study. Source: CD4+ T cells from peripheral blood mononuclear cells, taken before pregnancy.

CDR3 sequence reads: CASSWVAGGQETQYF. The CDR3 DNA sequence: TGCGCCAGCAGCTGGGTAGCGGGAGGACAAGAGACCCAGTACTTC. This chain connects TRBV5-1 to TRBJ2-5; 10 bases are a match to TRBD2. Germline V CDR1 and CDR2: SGHRS, YFSETQ. Trimming at V came to 3 bases and at J to 2 bases, leaving 4 bases not matched to a gene. This CDR3 is built from 15 residues.